The 32 T cell receptor beta chains given below trace back to one sample, sequenced in a study of blood T cells in healthy people across ages. It was with a sample-barcoded 5' primer and a J-beta primer mix that a second PCR of roughly 7 to 12 cycles was run. TCRdb ran MiXCR on the 5' RACE reads and lists one entry per CDR3 protein. The table has hundreds of thousands of distinct CDR3 sequences, over 40% seen once. The sequenced material came from blood. These receptors all come from an older man in good health.

The chain uses TRBV30 and TRBJ1-6; D is unclear. Per the germline V gene, CDR1 is GTSNPN and CDR2 is SVGIG (reference sequence). This CDR3 has 12 residues. Trimming cost V 0 bases and J 10 bases, with 7 bases left between them. CDR3 protein: CAWSVYSSPLHF. CDR3 coding DNA: TGTGCCTGGAGTGTGTACAGCTCACCCCTCCACTTT.

This clonotype was counted a few times. The chain recombines TRBV2 with TRBJ2-7; D may be TRBD1 (6 bases). From germline, CDR1 is SNHLY and CDR2 FYNNEI. The CDR3 runs 14 residues. V was shortened by 6 bases and J by 0 bases, with 12 bases between the two germline ends. This chain's CDR3 is CASRIRGHSYEQYF. CDR3 sequence (DNA): TGTGCCAGCAGAATCCGGGGACACTCCTACGAGCAGTACTTC. The variable domain in full, completed from reference TRBV2 and TRBJ2-7, reads EPEVTQTPSHQVTQMGQEVILRCVPISNHLYFYWYRQILGQKVEFLVSFYNNEISEKSEIFDDQFSVERPDGSNFTLKIRSTKLEDSAMYFCASRIRGHSYEQYFGPGTRLTVT.

V usage is TRBV28 and J usage is TRBJ2-1; 7 positions match TRBD1. Germline trimming cut 4 bases from V and 0 bases from J; bases unmatched to any gene: 6. The CDR3 sequence is 16 residues long. Germline-derived CDR1 and CDR2 are MDHEN and SYDVKM. CDR3: CASSSMTGSSYNEQFF. CDR3 coding DNA: TGTGCCAGCAGTTCAATGACAGGGAGCTCCTACAATGAGCAGTTCTTC.

V is TRBV5-1 and J is TRBJ2-7; TRBD2 might be the D (7 bases). The V and J ends lost 4 bases and 3 bases respectively, with 17 bases between them. The CDR3 runs 15 residues. Germline lookup yields CDR1 SGHRS and CDR2 YFSETQ. The CDR3 protein is CASSPLGGGNYEQYF. The CDR3 DNA follows: TGCGCCAGCAGCCCCCTGGGAGGGGGAAACTACGAGCAGTACTTC.

This clonotype was recorded many times. The rearrangement links TRBV7-8 to TRBJ2-3; 12 bases are a match to TRBD2. V shed 5 bases, J shed 4 bases, and the junction held 7 bases outside the gene matches. Germline values: CDR1 SGHVS, CDR2 FQNEAQ. This CDR3 is built from 16 residues. CDR3 nucleotide sequence: TGTGCCAGCAGCACTAGACTAGCGGGAGACCCAGATACGCAGTATTTT. Translating it yields CASSTRLAGDPDTQYF.

V gene TRBV20-1 combines with J gene TRBJ2-5; 10 bases map to TRBD2. The CDR3 consists of 15 residues. In germline, CDR1 is DFQATT, CDR2 SNEGSKA (reference sequence). V lost 5 bases, J lost 2 bases, and 8 bases stayed unmatched. The CDR3 sequence: CSALSAGGEQETQYF. The DNA for the CDR3 is TGCAGTGCTTTATCAGCGGGAGGGGAACAAGAGACCCAGTACTTC.

The chain joins TRBV20-1 to TRBJ2-7; TRBD1 agrees at 7 bases. This CDR3 is 17 amino acids long. V shed 6 bases, J shed 2 bases, and the junction held 19 bases outside the gene matches. Germline V CDR1 and CDR2: DFQATT, SNEGSKA (reference sequence). CDR3 nucleotide sequence: TGCAGTGCCCCTAACCGGGACAACCCCAGGGGGACCTACGAGCAGTACTTC. Translating gives CSAPNRDNPRGTYEQYF.

This rearrangement joins TRBV20-1 to TRBJ2-3, with 12 bases that match TRBD2. CDR3 length equals 15 residues. Germline V gene data show CDR1 as DFQATT and CDR2 as SNEGSKA (reference sequence). J gave up 5 bases and V 4 bases, and 7 bases lay outside the gene matches. CDR3 sequence: CSAIPLAGGRDTQYF. CDR3 coding DNA: TGCAGTGCTATTCCCCTAGCGGGGGGGCGAGATACGCAGTATTTT.

This chain connects TRBV2 to TRBJ2-2; possible D gene TRBD1, 5 bases. The CDR3 is 16 amino acids. V lost 1 base to trimming and J lost 1 base, with 10 bases between them. From germline, CDR1 is SNHLY and CDR2 FYNNEI. CDR3 region: CASSEVGALNTGELFF. CDR3 DNA sequence: TGTGCCAGCAGTGAAGTAGGGGCGCTGAACACCGGGGAGCTGTTTTTT.

This clonotype was counted between two and nine times. The chain has TRBV6-4 and TRBJ2-1, with 7 nucleotides matching TRBD2. The junction had 8 bases not matched to a gene; V was cut back by 3 bases and J by 3 bases. The germline V gene has CDR1 MRHNA and CDR2 SNTAGT. The CDR3 runs 16 residues. The CDR3 is CASSDGGRAGYNEQFF. CDR3 bases: TGTGCCAGCAGTGATGGAGGGAGGGCCGGCTACAATGAGCAGTTCTTC.

This chain uses TRBV20-1 with TRBJ2-5, with D maybe TRBD1 (6 bases). The V end lost 6 bases, the J end lost 11 bases, and 22 bases lay between the germline ends. In germline, CDR1 is DFQATT, CDR2 SNEGSKA (reference sequence). The CDR3 has 13 amino acids. The CDR3 reads CSARTGSYNEQYF. In DNA form, the CDR3 reads TGCAGTGCCCGCACAGGGTCGTACAATGAGCAGTACTTC.

This clonotype was picked up one time. The J gene is TRBJ1-2, the V gene TRBV12-5; D unresolved. Trimming removed 1 base at V and 4 bases at J, with 13 bases between. CDR3 size: 15 residues. Germline V gene sequence: CDR1 LGHNT, CDR2 FRNRAP. As DNA, the CDR3 is TGTGCTAGTGGTTTGGGCGGGTCAAATGCCTATGGCTACACCTTC. Its translation is CASGLGGSNAYGYTF.

The rearrangement joins TRBV7-9 to TRBJ2-5, with 7 bases lining up with TRBD1. With 5 bases clipped from V and 2 bases from J, the junction kept 14 bases outside the gene matches. The CDR3 is made up of 17 amino acids. Germline CDR1 SEHNR, CDR2 FQNEAQ (reference sequence). DNA of the CDR3: TGTGCCAGCAGCCCGGGGCCGACAGGGCTCGGGCAAGAGACCCAGTACTTC. It is translated as CASSPGPTGLGQETQYF.

The rearrangement uses TRBV6-2 or TRBV6-3 and TRBJ1-2; D unclear. The CDR3 has 12 residues. Germline V gives CDR1 MNHEY, CDR2 SVGEGT. V was pared by 3 bases and J by 8 bases, with 10 bases between. CDR3 coding DNA: TGTGCCAGCAGTTATCGGCCTACGGGCTACACCTTC. Protein product: CASSYRPTGYTF.

The chain has TRBV6-5 and TRBJ1-2; tentatively, D is TRBD1 (5 bases). Trimming shortened V by 2 bases and J by 8 bases, and 18 bases separated the two germline ends. The CDR3 loop spans 15 amino acids. Germline V gene lookup returns CDR1 MNHEY and CDR2 SVGAGI. As DNA, the CDR3 is TGTGCCAGCAGTTACAGGGCAGGGAACGTTGTCGGCTACACCTTC. Translated, it gives CASSYRAGNVVGYTF.

This clonotype was counted between two and nine times. V and J are TRBV6-2 or TRBV6-3 and TRBJ2-7; TRBD2 aligns across 10 bases. Germline V gene data show CDR1 as MNHEY and CDR2 as SVGEGT. The junction had 12 bases not matched to a gene; V was cut back by 5 bases and J by 5 bases. This CDR3 contains 16 residues. CDR3 in amino acids: CASSRDKRGGIHEQYF. The CDR3 bases are TGTGCCAGCAGTCGAGACAAGCGGGGGGGCATCCACGAGCAGTACTTC.

The chain uses TRBV20-1 and TRBJ1-6; TRBD1 agrees at 8 bases. This CDR3 region has 14 residues. Unmatched junction bases numbered 9, after V lost 7 bases and J lost 7 bases. Germline V gene lookup returns CDR1 DFQATT and CDR2 SNEGSKA (reference sequence). CDR3 region: CSVWTGWQNSPLHF. The CDR3 DNA follows: TGCAGTGTCTGGACAGGGTGGCAAAATTCACCCCTCCACTTT.

DNA for the CDR3: TGCGCCAGCAGCTTGGGAGGGTTCAGCAGCACAGATACGCAGTATTTT. This codes for CASSLGGFSSTDTQYF. The J gene is TRBJ2-3, the V gene TRBV5-1; D may be TRBD2 (5 bases). The CDR3 has 16 residues. V shed 0 bases and J shed 0 bases, with 11 bases lying between them. Germline lookup yields CDR1 SGHRS and CDR2 YFSETQ.

This clonotype was counted only a few times. The chain recombines TRBV20-1 with TRBJ1-1; perhaps TRBD1 as D (6 bases). This CDR3 is 11 amino acids long. The V end was cut by 2 bases, the J end by 8 bases, with 9 bases between. Germline V CDR1 and CDR2: DFQATT, SNEGSKA (reference sequence). CDR3 loop: CSARPGTEAFF. The DNA for the CDR3 is TGCAGTGCTAGACCTGGGACAGAAGCTTTCTTT.

The chain couples TRBV12-5 to TRBJ2-1; D ambiguous. This CDR3 has 13 amino acids. In germline, CDR1 is LGHNT, CDR2 FRNRAP. V lost 5 bases and J 6 bases, leaving 11 bases between the germline ends. The CDR3, as DNA: TGTGCTAGTGGTCTTTACGGCCCCAATGAGCAGTTCTTC. It yields the protein CASGLYGPNEQFF.

This rearrangement joins TRBV20-1 to TRBJ2-5; D perhaps matches TRBD2 (6 bases). This CDR3 contains 15 residues. Trimming removed 8 bases from V and 4 bases from J, with 23 bases in between. The V gene's germline CDR1 is DFQATT and CDR2 SNEGSKA (reference sequence). The CDR3 DNA reads TGCAGTACCATCCCTCGCCGGGTGGGGGGAGAGACCCAGTACTTC. The encoded protein is CSTIPRRVGGETQYF.

This clonotype was detected many times. The V call is TRBV6-5, the J call TRBJ2-3, with a tentative D call TRBD2 (5 bases). Germline values: CDR1 MNHEY, CDR2 SVGAGI. Deletions cut 6 bases from V and 2 bases from J, with 12 bases between. The CDR3 is made up of 14 amino acids. CDR3 DNA: TGTGCCAGCAGCCTAAGGACTCACACAGATACGCAGTATTTT. Translated: CASSLRTHTDTQYF.

The rearrangement uses TRBV6-2 or TRBV6-3 and TRBJ2-5; D not certain. The CDR3 spans 14 residues. V was shortened by 7 bases and J by 5 bases, with 17 bases between the two germline ends. The germline gives CDR1 MNHEY, CDR2 SVGEGT. The CDR3 DNA reads as TGTGCCAGCAAACGAGATGTGGGCCCGGAGACCCAGTACTTC. Translated: CASKRDVGPETQYF.

This clonotype has a handful of counts. The chain has TRBV11-3 and TRBJ2-1; tentative D call: TRBD2 (7 bases). Germline CDR1 is SGHNT and CDR2 is YENEEA. Trimming cost V 3 bases and J 4 bases, with 13 bases left between them. The CDR3 extends over 15 amino acids. DNA of the CDR3: TGTGCCAGCAGCTTGCGGCGGGGGCCGTACAATGAGCAGTTCTTC. Translating gives CASSLRRGPYNEQFF.

This clonotype was counted between two and nine times. J is TRBJ2-3 and V is TRBV20-1, with D maybe TRBD1 (5 bases). The V and J ends lost 4 bases and 2 bases respectively, with 13 bases between them. Germline CDR1 DFQATT, CDR2 SNEGSKA (reference sequence). The CDR3 is 14 amino acids. This chain's CDR3 is CSAIWGLYTDTQYF. The DNA of the CDR3 is TGCAGTGCTATCTGGGGCCTTTACACAGATACGCAGTATTTT.

The rearrangement uses TRBV5-1 and TRBJ2-3; 7 nucleotides line up with TRBD1. The CDR3 extends over 14 amino acids. Trimming took 4 bases from V and 2 from J; bases not matched to a gene: 4. Germline V CDR1 and CDR2: SGHRS, YFSETQ. The CDR3 reads CASSRDSPTDTQYF. The DNA of the CDR3 is TGCGCCAGCAGCCGGGACAGCCCCACAGATACGCAGTATTTT.

Concerning this clonotype: This may stem from a read error, because a much larger clone lies one nucleotide away. The chain joins TRBV29-1 to TRBJ1-4, with no clear D. Trimming took off 3 bases at V and 4 bases at J, with 12 bases between the two ends. Looked up from germline, CDR1 is SQVTM and CDR2 is ANQGSEA. The length of the CDR3 is 14 residues. The CDR3 region has the DNA TGCAGCGTTGACGATCGGGGTAGTAATGAAAAACTGTTTTTT. Its protein product is CSVDDRGSNEKLFF.

This clonotype has only a few counts. The V gene is TRBV20-1, the J gene TRBJ2-3; 8 bases line up with TRBD2. Germline assignment: CDR1 DFQATT and CDR2 SNEGSKA (reference sequence). This CDR3 is 15 amino acids long. Trimming at V came to 7 bases and at J to 8 bases, leaving 17 bases not matched to a gene. The CDR3 spells CSVTYGTRTMGTQYF. The CDR3 DNA follows: TGCAGTGTCACCTACGGGACTAGGACAATGGGTACGCAGTATTTT.

The chain joins TRBV29-1 to TRBJ2-3; tentatively, D is TRBD2 (5 bases). Germline loops: CDR1 SQVTM, CDR2 ANQGSEA. CDR3 size: 13 residues. Trimming removed 3 bases from V and 1 base from J, with 8 bases in between. CDR3 loop: CSVDQAGTDTQYF. CDR3 DNA sequence: TGCAGCGTTGATCAAGCGGGCACAGATACGCAGTATTTT.

This chain uses TRBV5-1 with TRBJ2-5, with D unclear. The CDR3 is 14 amino acids. The germline V and J ends were trimmed by 0 bases and 5 bases, with 11 bases remaining between them. Per the germline V gene, CDR1 is SGHRS and CDR2 is YFSETQ. CDR3 sequence (DNA): TGCGCCAGCAGCTTGGGTGTAGAGACGGAGACCCAGTACTTC. Protein product: CASSLGVETETQYF.

This chain uses TRBV20-1 with TRBJ2-2, with 8 bases matching TRBD2. J lost 6 bases, V lost 7 bases, and 4 bases had no gene match. The CDR3 sequence is 12 residues long. CDR1 is DFQATT, CDR2 SNEGSKA, per germline (reference sequence). The CDR3: CSVQAGAGELFF. CDR3 sequence (DNA): TGCAGTGTTCAAGCGGGAGCCGGGGAGCTGTTTTTT.

This chain's CDR3 is CSVGMETQYF. The DNA for the CDR3 is TGCAGCGTTGGGATGGAGACCCAGTACTTC. This chain uses TRBV29-1 with TRBJ2-7; D not resolved. Judging by the DNA end, TRBJ2-5 fits better; the J call may be wrong. The germline gives CDR1 SQVTM, CDR2 ANQGSEA. The CDR3 sequence is 10 residues long.